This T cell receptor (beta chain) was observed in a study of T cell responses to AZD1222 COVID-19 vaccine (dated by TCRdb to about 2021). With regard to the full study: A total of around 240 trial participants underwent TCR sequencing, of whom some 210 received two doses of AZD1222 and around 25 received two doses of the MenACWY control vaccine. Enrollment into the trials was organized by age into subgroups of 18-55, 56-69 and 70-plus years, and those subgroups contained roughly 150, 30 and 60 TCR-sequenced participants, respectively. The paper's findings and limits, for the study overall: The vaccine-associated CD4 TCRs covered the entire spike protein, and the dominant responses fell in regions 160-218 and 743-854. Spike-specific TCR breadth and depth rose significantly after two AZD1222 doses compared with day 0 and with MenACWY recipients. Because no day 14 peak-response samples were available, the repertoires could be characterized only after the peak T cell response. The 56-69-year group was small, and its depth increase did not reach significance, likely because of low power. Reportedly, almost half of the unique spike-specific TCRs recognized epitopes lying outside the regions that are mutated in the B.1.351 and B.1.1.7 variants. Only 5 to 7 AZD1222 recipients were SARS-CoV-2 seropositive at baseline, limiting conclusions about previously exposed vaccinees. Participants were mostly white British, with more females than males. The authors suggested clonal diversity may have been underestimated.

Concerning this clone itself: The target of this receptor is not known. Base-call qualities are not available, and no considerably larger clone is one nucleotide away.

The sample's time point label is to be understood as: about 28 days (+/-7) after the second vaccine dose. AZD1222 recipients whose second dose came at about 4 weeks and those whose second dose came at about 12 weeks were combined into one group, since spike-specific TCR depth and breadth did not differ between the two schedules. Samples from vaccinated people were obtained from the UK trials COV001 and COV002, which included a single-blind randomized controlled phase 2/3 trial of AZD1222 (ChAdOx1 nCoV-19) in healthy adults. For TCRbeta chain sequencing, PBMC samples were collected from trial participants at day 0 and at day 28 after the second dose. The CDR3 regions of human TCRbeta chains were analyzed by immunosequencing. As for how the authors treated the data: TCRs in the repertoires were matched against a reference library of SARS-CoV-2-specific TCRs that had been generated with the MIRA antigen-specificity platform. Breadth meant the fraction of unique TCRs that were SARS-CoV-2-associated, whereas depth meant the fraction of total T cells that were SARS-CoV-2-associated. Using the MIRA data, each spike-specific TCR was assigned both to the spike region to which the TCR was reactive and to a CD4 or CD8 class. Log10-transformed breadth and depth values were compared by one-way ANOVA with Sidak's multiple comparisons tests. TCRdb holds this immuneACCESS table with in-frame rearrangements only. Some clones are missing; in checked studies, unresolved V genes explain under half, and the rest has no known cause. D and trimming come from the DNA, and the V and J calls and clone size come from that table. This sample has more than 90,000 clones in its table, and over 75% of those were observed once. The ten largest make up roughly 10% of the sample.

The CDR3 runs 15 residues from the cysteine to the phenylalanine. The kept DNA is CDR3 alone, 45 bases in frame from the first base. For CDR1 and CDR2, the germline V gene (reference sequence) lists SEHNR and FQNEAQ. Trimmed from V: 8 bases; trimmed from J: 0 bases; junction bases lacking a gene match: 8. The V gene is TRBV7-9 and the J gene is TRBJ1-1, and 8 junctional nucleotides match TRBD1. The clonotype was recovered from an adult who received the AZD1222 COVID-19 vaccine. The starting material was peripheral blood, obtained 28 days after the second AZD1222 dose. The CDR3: CASPDSGGMNTEAFF. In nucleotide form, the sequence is TGTGCCAGCCCTGACTCAGGGGGCATGAACACTGAAGCTTTCTTT.